Sequencing of this TCR beta chain was carried out in a study of shared clonotypes between healthy human individuals. In its sample, this clone was seen once. Measured with immunoSEQ multiplex PCR; TCRdb has only the in-frame clones, and not every one. In the table there are 1,400,000 or so clones, 98% to 99% of which are singletons. V was clipped by 7 bases and J by 5 bases; unmatched bases: 4. Germline V lookup: CDR1 MNHNS, CDR2 SASEGT. The CDR3 is 14 amino acids. This TCR derives from a man in his thirties or forties in good health. Sequencing used naive CD4+ T cells sorted from blood. The subset denotes: CD45RA+ positively selected. The chain employs TRBV6-1 and TRBJ1-4; 10 nucleotides agree with TRBD1. CDR3 nucleotides: TGTGCCAGCATATGGACAGGGGGGAATGAAAAACTGTTTTTT. It is translated as CASIWTGGNEKLFF.